Below, 12 T cell receptor beta chains from the same sample are listed, as sequenced in a study of beta chain features in type 1 diabetes. Every bit of the isolated RNA underwent reverse transcription, so sequencing read expressed TCRB transcripts. Here immunoSEQ multiplex PCR was the method, and the copy in TCRdb shows in-frame clones only, minus some. Of 620,000 or so clones in the sample, 15% to 19% were seen once. The specimen sequenced was naive CD4+ T cells from blood. All receptors come from a man younger than 35 in good health.

This clone has a count of ten or more. The gene calls are TRBV7-9 and TRBJ2-2; 9 nucleotides agree with TRBD1. V dropped 6 bases and J dropped 5; count of bases not matched to a gene: 4. The CDR3 consists of 14 residues. CDR1 SEHNR and CDR2 FQNEAQ come from the germline V gene (reference sequence). CDR3 DNA sequence: TGTGCCAGCAGGGACGACAGGGGGACCGGGGAGCTGTTTTTT. It translates to CASRDDRGTGELFF.

This clone turned up a few times. J is TRBJ1-1 and V is TRBV7-9, with D tentatively TRBD1 (6 bases). The CDR3 is 13 amino acids. The germline gives CDR1 SEHNR, CDR2 FQNEAQ (reference sequence). V was pared by 8 bases and J by 1 base, with 11 bases between. Here the CDR3 DNA reads TGTGCCAGCGTCCGGACAGCGAACACTGAAGCTTTCTTT. Translated, it gives CASVRTANTEAFF. The complete variable domain, with remaining parts taken from reference TRBV7-9 and TRBJ1-1, reads DTGVSQNPRHKITKRGQNVTFRCDPISEHNRLYWYRQTLGQGPEFLTYFQNEAQLEKSRLLSDRFSAERPKGSFSTLEIQRTEQGDSAMYLCASVRTANTEAFFGQGTRLTVV.

The rearrangement joins TRBV10-3 to TRBJ2-5; D unresolved. Germline V gene data show CDR1 as ENHRY and CDR2 as SYGVKD. The CDR3 is made up of 15 amino acids. The V end lost 5 bases, the J end lost 3 bases, and 16 bases lay between the germline ends. This CDR3 reads CAISTPLGREETQYF. The CDR3 DNA reads TGTGCCATCAGTACCCCCCTCGGACGGGAAGAGACCCAGTACTTC.

This clone was counted between two and nine times. The rearrangement links TRBV5-1 to TRBJ1-5, with TRBD1 identical over 8 bases. Germline-derived CDR1 and CDR2 are SGHRS and YFSETQ. The CDR3 spans 16 residues. V dropped 5 bases and J dropped 1; count of bases not matched to a gene: 8. The CDR3: CASSQGARGSNQPQHF. DNA for the CDR3: TGCGCCAGCAGTCAGGGGGCCCGGGGGAGCAATCAGCCCCAGCATTTT.

This clone has just a few counts. The chain is built from TRBV28 and TRBJ1-5; TRBD1 aligns across 9 bases. The CDR3 is 14 amino acids. V lost 4 bases and J lost 9; bases outside the gene matches: 7. CDR1 is MDHEN and CDR2 is SYDVKM in the germline V gene. CDR3 region: CASSSGDRARPQHF. CDR3 in DNA: TGTGCCAGCAGTTCGGGGGACAGGGCAAGGCCCCAGCATTTT.

This sequence joins TRBV5-4 and TRBJ2-7; D not resolved. V was shortened by 0 bases and J by 3 bases, with 10 bases between the two germline ends. Looked up from germline, CDR1 is SGHNT and CDR2 is YYREEE (reference sequence). This CDR3 has 14 residues. The CDR3: CASSLERRIYEQYF. The DNA of the CDR3 is TGTGCCAGCAGCTTGGAAAGGCGGATCTACGAGCAGTACTTC. Based on the CDR3 plus reference TRBV5-4 and TRBJ2-7, the full variable domain is ETGVTQSPTHLIKTRGQQVTLRCSSQSGHNTVSWYQQALGQGPQFIFQYYREEENGRGNFPPRFSGLQFPNYSSELNVNALELDDSALYLCASSLERRIYEQYFGPGTRLTVT.

This clone was recorded once. The chain joins TRBV19 to TRBJ2-5; 7 bases are a match to TRBD1. Germline CDR1 is LNHDA and CDR2 is SQIVND (reference sequence). The CDR3 has 15 residues. The trim removed 2 bases at V and 2 bases at J, leaving 5 bases unmatched. CDR3: CASSIRTGHQETQYF. In DNA form, the CDR3 reads TGTGCCAGTAGTATACGGACAGGACATCAAGAGACCCAGTACTTC.

This clone was detected only a few times. The gene calls are TRBV6-6 and TRBJ2-1; 13 bases fit TRBD2. V was pared by 2 bases and J by 2 bases, with 0 bases of the junction left unmatched. The CDR3 length is 16 residues. The germline V gene encodes CDR1 MNHNY and CDR2 SVGAGI (reference sequence). The CDR3 protein is CASSYGLAGAYNEQFF. The CDR3 DNA follows: TGTGCCAGCAGTTACGGACTAGCGGGAGCCTACAATGAGCAGTTCTTC.

The sample holds a few counts of this clone. This chain links TRBV25-1 with TRBJ1-1, with D possibly being TRBD1 (6 bases). This CDR3 contains 16 residues. Germline-derived CDR1 and CDR2 are MGHDK and SYGVNS. Trimming took off 2 bases at V and 4 bases at J, with 17 bases between the two ends. The CDR3 DNA sequence: TGTGCCAGCAGTGAAAAACAGGGCCGGTTAAGCACTGAAGCTTTCTTT. Its protein is CASSEKQGRLSTEAFF.

The chain has TRBV11-2 and TRBJ2-3, with TRBD1 as a possible D gene (5 bases). The germline CDR1 and CDR2 sequences are SGHAT and FQNNGV. Trimming stripped 2 bases from V and 0 bases from J, with 12 bases between. The CDR3 loop spans 16 amino acids. DNA of the CDR3: TGTGCCAGCAGCTTAAATATCCAGGGTAGCACAGATACGCAGTATTTT. Translation gives CASSLNIQGSTDTQYF. Complete variable domain (other parts from reference TRBV11-2 and TRBJ2-3): EAGVAQSPRYKIIEKRQSVAFWCNPISGHATLYWYQQILGQGPKLLIQFQNNGVVDDSQLPKDRFSAERLKGVDSTLKIQPAKLEDSAVYLCASSLNIQGSTDTQYFGPGTRLTVL.

The chain recombines TRBV2 with TRBJ2-7, with 10 bases aligning to TRBD1. The CDR3 is 14 amino acids. The V segment lost 7 bases and the J segment 7 bases; nucleotides outside the gene matches: 10. Germline V gene data show CDR1 as SNHLY and CDR2 as FYNNEI. The CDR3 DNA follows: TGTGCCAGCACCTCAAGACAGGGGGCGGGGGAGCAGTACTTC. Its protein product is CASTSRQGAGEQYF.

This clone was counted between two and nine times. Other DNA sequences within the sample encode an identical CDR3. The chain couples TRBV6-1 to TRBJ1-2; D uncertain. The CDR3 totals 12 residues. Trimming shortened V by 0 bases and J by 4 bases, and 3 bases separated the two germline ends. Looked up from germline, CDR1 is MNHNS and CDR2 is SASEGT. DNA for the CDR3: TGTGCCAGCAGTGAAGCGGGCTATGGCTACACCTTC. It encodes CASSEAGYGYTF.